One sample yielded the 24 T cell receptor beta chains listed below, sequenced in a study of identical twins. MiXCR, run by TCRdb on the 5' RACE reads, gives a single entry per CDR3 protein. The table lists 350,000 to 450,000 distinct CDR3 sequences, roughly 18% of them singletons. Sequenced input: naive T cells sorted from blood. Source of these receptors: a man over 45 in good health.

This clonotype was observed a few times. The CDR3 region is CASSAGVGGEANGYTF. CDR3 sequence (DNA): TGTGCCAGCAGTGCGGGGGTAGGAGGGGAAGCGAACGGCTACACCTTC. V is TRBV27 and J is TRBJ1-2; D possibly corresponds to TRBD1 (5 bases). Germline lookup yields CDR1 MNHEY and CDR2 SMNVEV (reference sequence). Trimming left V 5 bases short and J 8 bases short, with 24 bases between. The length of the CDR3 is 16 residues.

V usage is TRBV7-9 and J usage is TRBJ2-3, with 13 bases fitting TRBD2. V lost 5 bases to trimming and J lost 9 bases; unmatched junction nucleotides: 8. This CDR3 is 15 amino acids long. Per germline, CDR1 SEHNR and CDR2 FQNEAQ (reference sequence). The CDR3, as DNA: TGTGCCAGCAGCACGACTAGCGGGGGGCCGCACACGCAGTATTTT. Its protein is CASSTTSGGPHTQYF. Complete variable domain (other parts from reference TRBV7-9 and TRBJ2-3): DTGVSQNPRHKITKRGQNVTFRCDPISEHNRLYWYRQTLGQGPEFLTYFQNEAQLEKSRLLSDRFSAERPKGSFSTLEIQRTEQGDSAMYLCASSTTSGGPHTQYFGPGTRLTVL.

This clonotype was observed many times. The CDR3 region is CASRSPYSNQPQHF. In DNA, the CDR3 is TGTGCCAGCAGGTCACCGTATAGCAATCAGCCCCAGCATTTT. V gene TRBV27 combines with J gene TRBJ1-5, with D hard to call. Germline V gene data show CDR1 as MNHEY and CDR2 as SMNVEV (reference sequence). Trimming took off 6 bases at V and 0 bases at J, with 9 bases between the two ends. The CDR3 spans 14 residues.

J is TRBJ2-7 and V is TRBV20-1; 7 bases align to TRBD1. Germline assignment: CDR1 DFQATT and CDR2 SNEGSKA (reference sequence). CDR3 length: 13 residues. The trim removed 4 bases at V and 4 bases at J, leaving 7 bases unmatched. Here the CDR3 reads CSAKTGNPYEQYF. CDR3 DNA sequence: TGCAGTGCTAAGACAGGGAACCCTTACGAGCAGTACTTC.

The rearrangement joins TRBV20-1 to TRBJ2-7; 9 nucleotides match TRBD1. Germline trimming cut 2 bases from V and 3 bases from J; bases unmatched to any gene: 5. The CDR3 is made up of 14 amino acids. Germline V gene sequence: CDR1 DFQATT, CDR2 SNEGSKA (reference sequence). CDR3 residues: CSARLNRGLYEQYF. As DNA, the CDR3 is TGCAGTGCTAGACTGAACAGGGGGCTCTACGAGCAGTACTTC.

This chain links TRBV7-6 with TRBJ1-1, with unresolved D. The germline V gene has CDR1 SGHVS and CDR2 FNYEAQ. V dropped 1 base and J dropped 5 bases, with 14 bases sitting between them. The CDR3 extends over 15 amino acids. CDR3 DNA: TGTGCCAGCAGCTTAGGGGCCGCGCGGAGGACTGAAGCTTTCTTT. This codes for CASSLGAARRTEAFF.

This clonotype has a single count. A read error may explain this, as a much larger clone is one base away. This chain links TRBV3-1 with TRBJ2-1; 9 bases map to TRBD2. Germline CDR1 LGHDT, CDR2 YNNKEL (reference sequence). The CDR3 spans 16 residues. Trimming cost V 0 bases and J 9 bases; bases outside gene matches: 9. Here the CDR3 DNA reads TGTGCCAGCAGCCAAGAAGGCGGGAGGGTAAGCATTGAGCAGTTCTTC. This encodes CASSQEGGRVSIEQFF.

V is TRBV7-2 and J is TRBJ2-7; tentative D call: TRBD2 (7 bases). CDR3 size: 15 residues. V lost 5 bases and J 1 base, leaving 15 bases between the germline ends. Per the germline V gene, CDR1 is SGHTA and CDR2 is FQGNSA. CDR3 nucleotides: TGTGCCAGCAGCCGTGGCGGGGGCGTTTCCTACGAGCAGTACTTC. Its protein product is CASSRGGGVSYEQYF. The complete variable domain, with remaining parts taken from reference TRBV7-2 and TRBJ2-7, reads GAGVSQSPSNKVTEKGKDVELRCDPISGHTALYWYRQSLGQGLEFLIYFQGNSAPDKSGLPSDRFSAERTGGSVSTLTIQRTQQEDSAVYLCASSRGGGVSYEQYFGPGTRLTVT.

This clonotype was counted at least ten times. V usage is TRBV27 and J usage is TRBJ2-7; a weak D match, TRBD1 (5 bases). Trimming removed 8 bases from V and 0 bases from J, with 17 bases in between. Germline-derived CDR1 and CDR2 are MNHEY and SMNVEV (reference sequence). The CDR3 length is 15 residues. Here the CDR3 reads CASQIGRGRSYEQYF. DNA of the CDR3: TGTGCCAGCCAAATTGGAAGGGGTCGCTCCTACGAGCAGTACTTC.

The rearrangement joins TRBV4-3 to TRBJ1-1; D may be TRBD1 (6 bases). Trimming left V 4 bases short and J 5 bases short, with 14 bases between. Germline lookup yields CDR1 LGHNA and CDR2 YSLEER. This CDR3 contains 14 residues. The CDR3, as DNA: TGCGCCAGCAGCCGTAGGGAGGGGGTTACTGAAGCTTTCTTT. It is translated as CASSRREGVTEAFF.

The chain links TRBV11-2 to TRBJ2-1; 11 nucleotides agree with TRBD2. The germline CDR1 and CDR2 sequences are SGHAT and FQNNGV. The CDR3 loop spans 16 amino acids. The J segment lost 3 bases and the V segment lost 1 base, leaving 2 bases of the junction unmatched. The CDR3 is CASSLVAGGHYNEQFF. The DNA for the CDR3 is TGTGCCAGCAGCTTAGTAGCGGGAGGGCACTACAATGAGCAGTTCTTC.

This clonotype was detected many times. The chain recombines TRBV5-1 with TRBJ1-5; no clear D. The CDR3 has 14 residues. The V gene's germline CDR1 is SGHRS and CDR2 YFSETQ. Trimming took off 0 bases at V and 9 bases at J, with 13 bases between the two ends. CDR3 bases: TGCGCCAGCAGCTTGGCCCCGGAAGAGGGGCCCCAGCATTTT. Its translation: CASSLAPEEGPQHF.

This clonotype was counted many times. V is TRBV2 and J is TRBJ2-7; 7 bases fit TRBD1. There are 15 residues in the CDR3. Trimming removed 6 bases from V and 0 bases from J; junction bases left unmatched: 8. Germline V gene sequence: CDR1 SNHLY, CDR2 FYNNEI. Here the CDR3 reads CASSRSTGNSYEQYF. CDR3 nucleotides: TGTGCCAGCAGCAGATCGACAGGGAACTCCTACGAGCAGTACTTC.

This chain connects TRBV12-3 or TRBV12-4 to TRBJ1-1; no clear D. This CDR3 has 13 residues. Trimming left V 9 bases short and J 0 bases short, with 11 bases between. The DNA for the CDR3 is TGTGCCAGTTTCAAGACCCTGAACACTGAAGCTTTCTTT. It translates to CASFKTLNTEAFF.

This clonotype was counted between two and nine times. The chain carries TRBV20-1 and TRBJ1-3, with D uncertain. The CDR3 totals 15 residues. The V end lost 0 bases, the J end lost 2 bases, and 11 bases lay between the germline ends. The germline V gene encodes CDR1 DFQATT and CDR2 SNEGSKA (reference sequence). The CDR3, as DNA: TGCAGTGCTAGAGATACTAGGACGGCTGGAAACACCATATATTTT. Encoded protein: CSARDTRTAGNTIYF.

The V call is TRBV20-1, the J call TRBJ2-1; D ambiguous. Germline assignment: CDR1 DFQATT and CDR2 SNEGSKA (reference sequence). This CDR3 has 15 residues. V gave up 3 bases and J gave up 8 bases, with 20 bases separating them. The CDR3 here is CSARFISGSGHEQFF. CDR3 bases: TGCAGTGCTAGGTTCATCTCGGGTAGTGGCCATGAGCAGTTCTTC.

The chain couples TRBV18 to TRBJ2-7; D is possibly TRBD2 (5 bases). Germline values: CDR1 KGHSH, CDR2 LQKENI. This CDR3 spans 14 amino acids. V was shortened by 3 bases and J by 2 bases, with 11 bases between the two germline ends. This chain's CDR3 is CASSPPSGAYEQYF. The CDR3 bases are TGTGCCAGCTCACCCCCGAGCGGAGCCTACGAGCAGTACTTC.

This rearrangement joins TRBV5-6 to TRBJ2-3, with 8 bases that match TRBD1. Germline V gene sequence: CDR1 SGHDT, CDR2 YYEEEE. V shed 2 bases and J 7 bases; nucleotides not matched to a gene: 6. This CDR3 spans 14 amino acids. CDR3 amino acids: CASSFPGQAYTQYF. CDR3 nucleotides: TGTGCCAGCAGCTTTCCGGGACAGGCATATACGCAGTATTTT.

V and J are TRBV20-1 and TRBJ2-1; the D is unclear. This CDR3 has 13 amino acids. V shed 2 bases and J shed 4 bases, with 9 bases lying between them. Per the germline V gene, CDR1 is DFQATT and CDR2 is SNEGSKA (reference sequence). The CDR3 nucleotides read TGCAGTGCTAGAAACACCCTTTACAATGAGCAGTTCTTC. Protein sequence: CSARNTLYNEQFF.

The gene calls are TRBV20-1 and TRBJ2-1, with a possible D match to TRBD1 (7 bases). The V end lost 1 base, the J end lost 6 bases, and 13 bases lay between the germline ends. The CDR3 is 14 residues long. In germline, CDR1 is DFQATT, CDR2 SNEGSKA (reference sequence). The CDR3 bases are TGCAGTGCTAGAGCCCCCAGGGGGGTCAATGAGCAGTTCTTC. This gives the protein CSARAPRGVNEQFF.

This clonotype was observed a few times. V usage is TRBV5-8 and J usage is TRBJ2-5, with 13 bases matching TRBD2. This CDR3 is built from 15 residues. The junction had 4 bases not matched to a gene; V was cut back by 3 bases and J by 5 bases. CDR1 SGHTS and CDR2 YDEGEE come from the germline V gene. The CDR3, as DNA: TGTGCCAGCAGCTCTACTAGCGGGAGGGTCGAGACCCAGTACTTC. This sequence encodes CASSSTSGRVETQYF.

This sequence joins TRBV4-3 and TRBJ2-2, with a tentative D call TRBD1 (5 bases). In germline, CDR1 is LGHNA, CDR2 YSLEER. Trimming cost V 0 bases and J 5 bases, with 13 bases left between them. The CDR3 is 16 amino acids. This CDR3 reads CASSQDLTEATGELFF. DNA for the CDR3: TGCGCCAGCAGCCAAGACCTGACAGAGGCAACCGGGGAGCTGTTTTTT.

This clonotype was counted a single time. V usage is TRBV19 and J usage is TRBJ1-5; no clear D gene. This CDR3 region has 15 residues. CDR1 and CDR2 from the germline V gene are LNHDA and SQIVND (reference sequence). Trimming took off 3 bases at V and 0 bases at J, with 9 bases between the two ends. In DNA form, the CDR3 reads TGTGCCAGTAGTATTGATGCTTATAGCAATCAGCCCCAGCATTTT. It codes for CASSIDAYSNQPQHF.

This clonotype was seen ten or more times. The chain employs TRBV4-2 and TRBJ1-1; D ambiguous. This CDR3 is built from 15 residues. With 3 bases removed from V and 6 bases from J, the gap between germline ends came to 17 bases. Germline CDR1 and CDR2: LGHNA and YNFKEQ. The CDR3 sequence: CASSQRVDRSAEAFF. Here the CDR3 DNA reads TGTGCCAGCAGCCAGCGAGTGGACCGGAGCGCTGAAGCTTTCTTT.